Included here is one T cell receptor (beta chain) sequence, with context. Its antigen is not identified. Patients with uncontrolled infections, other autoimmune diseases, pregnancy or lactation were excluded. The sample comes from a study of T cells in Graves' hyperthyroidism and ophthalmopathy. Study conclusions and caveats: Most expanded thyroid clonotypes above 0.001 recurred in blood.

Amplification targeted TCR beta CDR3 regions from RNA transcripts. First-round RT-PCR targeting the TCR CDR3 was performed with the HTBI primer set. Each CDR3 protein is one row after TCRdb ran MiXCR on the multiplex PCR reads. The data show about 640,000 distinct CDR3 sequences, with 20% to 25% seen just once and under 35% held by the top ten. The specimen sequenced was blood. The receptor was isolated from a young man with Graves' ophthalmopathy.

CDR3 nucleotides: TGTGCCATCAGTGAGGGGACATGGCAAGAGACCCAGTACTTC. As protein: CAISEGTWQETQYF. The rearrangement links TRBV10-3 to TRBJ2-5; weak D call: TRBD1 (6 bases). The germline V gene has CDR1 ENHRY and CDR2 SYGVKD. Trimming removed 2 bases at V and 2 bases at J, with 9 bases between. The CDR3 sequence is 14 residues long.